This TCR beta chain was sequenced for a study of cytomegalovirus exposure and HLA in healthy donors. Looking at the study overall: Early released data had about 85 million unique TCRs, all coming from HLA-typed donors.

As for the donors, each was a healthy bone marrow donor. Use of 60 Vbeta and 13 Jbeta primers characterized the PCR. Clones were sequenced by immunoSEQ multiplex PCR, and TCRdb holds only the in-frame ones, with some missing. Here the sample spans about 180,000 clones, 65% to 85% being singletons. The CDR3 loop spans 17 amino acids. Germline CDR1 SNHLY, CDR2 FYNNEI. Trimming at V came to 0 bases and at J to 3 bases, leaving 11 bases not matched to a gene. This clonotype was sampled from a girl under 18 in good health and CMV-seropositive. The sequencing input was PBMCs. The rearrangement links TRBV2 to TRBJ2-7, with 7 bases identical to TRBD2. CDR3 in amino acids: CASSEARGSLIFYEQYF. Here the CDR3 DNA reads TGTGCCAGCAGTGAAGCGCGGGGGAGCCTAATTTTCTACGAGCAGTACTTC.